A selection of T cell receptor beta chains follows, all from one sample in a study of control samples from healthy donors and cancer patients. The table came from immunoSEQ multiplex PCR; TCRdb's copy has only in-frame clones and leaves some out. The ten most abundant clones cover roughly 2% of a sample with fewer than 250,000 clones. The sequenced sample was blood. The receptors were sampled from a woman aged 25 to 39 in good health. Each CDR3 is given with its conserved first and last residue. The D gene is left open where the match is weak.

d_gene: -
v_gene: TRBV18
j_gene: TRBJ1-1
CDR3aa: CASSPTPGENTEAFF
CDR3nt: TGTGCCAGCTCACCGACCCCCGGGGAGAACACTGAAGCTTTCTTT

d_gene: -
v_gene: TRBV6-1
j_gene: TRBJ1-6
CDR3aa: CASSEADGWSSYNSPLHF
CDR3nt: TGTGCCAGCAGTGAAGCGGACGGATGGAGCTCCTATAATTCACCCCTCCACTTT

d_gene: -
v_gene: TRBV28
j_gene: TRBJ1-1
CDR3aa: CASSLGLYTEAFF
CDR3nt: TGTGCCAGCAGTTTAGGTTTGTACACTGAAGCTTTCTTT

d_gene: -
v_gene: TRBV12-3/TRBV12-4
j_gene: TRBJ1-1
CDR3aa: CASSLSSNTEAFF
CDR3nt: TGTGCCAGCAGTTTAAGTTCGAACACTGAAGCTTTCTTT

d_gene: -
v_gene: TRBV6-4
j_gene: TRBJ1-1
CDR3aa: CASSYRVNTEAFF
CDR3nt: TGTGCCAGCAGCTACAGGGTGAACACTGAAGCTTTCTTT

d_gene: -
v_gene: TRBV4-1
j_gene: TRBJ2-1
CDR3aa: CASSQGSETSYNEQFF
CDR3nt: TGCGCCAGCAGCCAAGGTTCAGAAACCTCCTACAATGAGCAGTTCTTC

d_gene: -
v_gene: TRBV6-5
j_gene: TRBJ1-1
CDR3aa: CASITWGFGTEAFF
CDR3nt: TGTGCCAGCATCACCTGGGGGTTCGGCACTGAAGCTTTCTTT

d_gene: TRBD1
v_gene: TRBV7-9
j_gene: TRBJ1-1
CDR3aa: CASSLAGQGRTEAFF
CDR3nt: TGTGCCAGCAGCCTAGCGGGACAGGGAAGGACTGAAGCTTTCTTT

d_gene: TRBD2
v_gene: TRBV6-5
j_gene: TRBJ2-5
CDR3aa: CASSYRGEKETQYF
CDR3nt: TGTGCCAGCAGTTACCGGGGGGAAAAAGAGACCCAGTACTTC

d_gene: TRBD1
v_gene: TRBV28
j_gene: TRBJ1-5
CDR3aa: CASSFGGQGWNQPQHF
CDR3nt: TGTGCCAGCAGTTTTGGGGGACAGGGCTGGAATCAGCCCCAGCATTTT

d_gene: -
v_gene: TRBV4-1
j_gene: TRBJ2-3
CDR3aa: CASSQPLGGSTDTQYF
CDR3nt: TGCGCCAGCAGCCAGCCCCTTGGCGGTAGCACAGATACGCAGTATTTT

d_gene: -
v_gene: TRBV3-1/TRBV3-2
j_gene: TRBJ2-4
CDR3aa: CASSPQGLAKNIQYF
CDR3nt: TGTGCCAGCAGCCCTCAGGGACTAGCCAAAAACATTCAGTACTTC

d_gene: -
v_gene: TRBV6-4
j_gene: TRBJ1-2
CDR3aa: CASSGQHPYGYTF
CDR3nt: TGTGCCAGCAGCGGACAGCACCCCTATGGCTACACCTTC

d_gene: -
v_gene: TRBV12-3/TRBV12-4
j_gene: TRBJ1-2
CDR3aa: CASSLQELYGYTF
CDR3nt: TGTGCCAGCAGTTTACAAGAGCTCTATGGCTACACCTTC

d_gene: TRBD1
v_gene: TRBV9
j_gene: TRBJ2-1
CDR3aa: CASSETGTGVGDEQFF
CDR3nt: TGTGCCAGCAGCGAGACCGGGACAGGGGTTGGAGATGAGCAGTTCTTC

d_gene: -
v_gene: TRBV19
j_gene: TRBJ2-7
CDR3aa: CASSIAIGRTPRDEQYF
CDR3nt: TGTGCCAGTAGTATAGCAATTGGACGGACACCGAGGGACGAGCAGTACTTC

d_gene: TRBD1
v_gene: TRBV7-6
j_gene: TRBJ2-7
CDR3aa: CASSPGGQGVTYTYEQYF
CDR3nt: TGTGCCAGCAGCCCAGGGGGACAGGGGGTTACTTATACCTACGAGCAGTACTTC

d_gene: TRBD1
v_gene: TRBV10-2
j_gene: TRBJ2-6
CDR3aa: CASRGDRAGANVLTF
CDR3nt: TGCGCCAGCAGAGGGGACAGGGCTGGGGCCAACGTCCTGACTTTC

d_gene: TRBD1
v_gene: TRBV30
j_gene: TRBJ2-7
CDR3aa: CAWDRQGGYEQYF
CDR3nt: TGTGCCTGGGATCGACAGGGGGGATACGAGCAGTACTTC

d_gene: -
v_gene: TRBV11-2
j_gene: TRBJ1-3
CDR3aa: CASSLGLPKGNTIYF
CDR3nt: TGTGCCAGCAGTTTGGGACTTCCTAAGGGGAACACCATATATTTT

d_gene: -
v_gene: TRBV5-1
j_gene: TRBJ2-1
CDR3aa: CASRSGTNVGLNEQFF
CDR3nt: TGCGCCAGCAGATCCGGGACAAACGTTGGACTGAATGAGCAGTTCTTC

d_gene: TRBD2
v_gene: TRBV9
j_gene: TRBJ2-5
CDR3aa: CASSRTSTQETQYF
CDR3nt: TGTGCCAGCAGCCGGACTAGTACCCAAGAGACCCAGTACTTC

d_gene: -
v_gene: TRBV5-6
j_gene: TRBJ1-2
CDR3aa: CASSVVGAVGYTF
CDR3nt: TGTGCCAGCAGCGTGGTAGGGGCGGTGGGCTACACCTTC

d_gene: TRBD1
v_gene: TRBV5-1
j_gene: TRBJ2-5
CDR3aa: CASSLWTGARETQYF
CDR3nt: TGCGCCAGCAGCTTGTGGACAGGGGCCAGAGAGACCCAGTACTTC